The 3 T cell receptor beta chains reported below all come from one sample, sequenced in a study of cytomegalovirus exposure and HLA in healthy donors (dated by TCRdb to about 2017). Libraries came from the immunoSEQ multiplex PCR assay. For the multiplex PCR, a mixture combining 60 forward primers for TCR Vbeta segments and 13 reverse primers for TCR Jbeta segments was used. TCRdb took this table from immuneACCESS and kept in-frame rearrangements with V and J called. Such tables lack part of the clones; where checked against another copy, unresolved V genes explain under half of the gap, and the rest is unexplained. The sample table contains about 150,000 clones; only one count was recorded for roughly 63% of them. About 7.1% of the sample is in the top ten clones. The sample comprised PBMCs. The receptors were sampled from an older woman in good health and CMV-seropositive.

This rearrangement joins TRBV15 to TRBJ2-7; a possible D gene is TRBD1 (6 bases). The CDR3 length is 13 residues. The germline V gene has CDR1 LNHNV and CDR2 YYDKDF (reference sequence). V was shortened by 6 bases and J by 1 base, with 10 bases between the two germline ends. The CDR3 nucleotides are TGTGCCACCAGGAAAACAGGGTCCTACGAGCAGTACTTC. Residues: CATRKTGSYEQYF.

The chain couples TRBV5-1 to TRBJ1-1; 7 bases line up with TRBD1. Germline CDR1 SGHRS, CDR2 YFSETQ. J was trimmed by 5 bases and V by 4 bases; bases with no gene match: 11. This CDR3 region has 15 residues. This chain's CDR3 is CASSTSTGMRTEAFF. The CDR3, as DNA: TGCGCCAGCAGCACCTCGACAGGGATGCGTACTGAAGCTTTCTTT.

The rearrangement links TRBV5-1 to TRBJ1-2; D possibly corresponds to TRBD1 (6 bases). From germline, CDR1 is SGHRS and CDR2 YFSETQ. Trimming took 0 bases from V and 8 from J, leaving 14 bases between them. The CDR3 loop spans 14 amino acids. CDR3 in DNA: TGCGCCAGCAGCTTGGATAATGGGGGCTGGGGCTACACCTTC. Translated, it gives CASSLDNGGWGYTF.